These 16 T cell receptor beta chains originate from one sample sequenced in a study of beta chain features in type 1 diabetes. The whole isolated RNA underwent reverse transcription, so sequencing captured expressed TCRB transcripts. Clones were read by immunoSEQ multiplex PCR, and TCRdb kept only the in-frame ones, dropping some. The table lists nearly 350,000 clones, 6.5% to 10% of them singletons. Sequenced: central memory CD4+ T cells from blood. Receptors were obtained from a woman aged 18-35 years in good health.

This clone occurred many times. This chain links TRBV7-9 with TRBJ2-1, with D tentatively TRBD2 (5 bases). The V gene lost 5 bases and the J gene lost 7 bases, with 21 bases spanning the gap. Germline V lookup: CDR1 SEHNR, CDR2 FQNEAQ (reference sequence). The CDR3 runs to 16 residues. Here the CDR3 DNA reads TGTGCCAGCAGCCCGGCGGCGACTACCTTCGGGAATGAGCAGTTCTTC. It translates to CASSPAATTFGNEQFF.

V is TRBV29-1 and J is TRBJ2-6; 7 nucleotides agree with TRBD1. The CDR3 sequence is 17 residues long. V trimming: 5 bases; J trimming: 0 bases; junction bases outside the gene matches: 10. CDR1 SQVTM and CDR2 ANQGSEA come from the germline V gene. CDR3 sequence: CSVRAGTDFSGANVLTF. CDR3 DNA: TGCAGCGTTCGTGCCGGGACAGACTTCTCTGGGGCCAACGTCCTGACTTTC.

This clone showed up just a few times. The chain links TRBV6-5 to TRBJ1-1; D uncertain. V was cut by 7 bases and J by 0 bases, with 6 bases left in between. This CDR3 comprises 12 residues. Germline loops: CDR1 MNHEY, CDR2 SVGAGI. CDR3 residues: CASTDVNTEAFF. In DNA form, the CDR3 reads TGTGCCAGCACGGACGTGAACACTGAAGCTTTCTTT.

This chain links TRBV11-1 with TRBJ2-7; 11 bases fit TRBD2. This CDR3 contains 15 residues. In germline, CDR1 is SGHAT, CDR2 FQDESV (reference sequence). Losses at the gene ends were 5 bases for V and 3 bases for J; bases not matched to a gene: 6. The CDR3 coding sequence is TGTGCCAGCAGCAGCACTAGCGGGAGTAGCTACGAGCAGTACTTC. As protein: CASSSTSGSSYEQYF.

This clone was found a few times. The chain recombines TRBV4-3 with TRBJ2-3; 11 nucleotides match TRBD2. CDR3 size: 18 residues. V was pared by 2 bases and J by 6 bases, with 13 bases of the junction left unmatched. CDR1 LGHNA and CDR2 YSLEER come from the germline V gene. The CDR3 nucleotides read TGCGCCAGCAGCCAATGGAGACTAGCGGGAACCGAGGGGGATACGCAGTATTTT. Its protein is CASSQWRLAGTEGDTQYF.

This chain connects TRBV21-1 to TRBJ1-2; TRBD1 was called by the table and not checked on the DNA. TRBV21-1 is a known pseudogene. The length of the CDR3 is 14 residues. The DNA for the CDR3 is TGTGCCAGCAGGGGGACAGGAAAAAACTATGGCTACACCTTC. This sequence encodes CASRGTGKNYGYTF.

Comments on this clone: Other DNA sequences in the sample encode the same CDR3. DNA for the CDR3: TGCGCCAGCAGCCAAGCCGGGACAGTCTACAATGAGCAGTTCTTC. This translates into CASSQAGTVYNEQFF. The J gene is TRBJ2-1, the V gene TRBV4-1, with 7 bases matching TRBD1. Germline lookup yields CDR1 MGHRA and CDR2 YSYEKL. The CDR3 extends over 15 amino acids. The V segment lost 1 base and the J segment 3 bases; nucleotides outside the gene matches: 3.

The CDR3 sequence: CASSLNPGPSGNEQFF. For the CDR3, the DNA is TGTGCCAGCAGCCTAAACCCGGGACCCTCCGGTAATGAGCAGTTCTTC. The rearrangement uses TRBV7-2 and TRBJ2-1, with D possibly being TRBD1 or TRBD2 (5 bases each). V was shortened by 5 bases and J by 7 bases, with 21 bases between the two germline ends. Germline values: CDR1 SGHTA, CDR2 FQGNSA. The CDR3 runs to 16 residues.

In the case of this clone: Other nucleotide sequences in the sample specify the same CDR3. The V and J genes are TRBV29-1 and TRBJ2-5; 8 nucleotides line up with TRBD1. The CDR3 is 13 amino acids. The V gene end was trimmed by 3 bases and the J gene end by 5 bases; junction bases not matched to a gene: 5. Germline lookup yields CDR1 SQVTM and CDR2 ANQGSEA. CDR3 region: CSVDQGAAETQYF. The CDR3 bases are TGCAGCGTTGACCAGGGGGCCGCCGAGACCCAGTACTTC.

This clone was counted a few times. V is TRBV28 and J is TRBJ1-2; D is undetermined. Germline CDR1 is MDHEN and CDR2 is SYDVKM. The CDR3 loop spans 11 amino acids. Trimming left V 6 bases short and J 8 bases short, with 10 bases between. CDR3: CASRLQSGYTF. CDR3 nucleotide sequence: TGTGCCAGCAGATTACAGAGCGGCTACACCTTC.

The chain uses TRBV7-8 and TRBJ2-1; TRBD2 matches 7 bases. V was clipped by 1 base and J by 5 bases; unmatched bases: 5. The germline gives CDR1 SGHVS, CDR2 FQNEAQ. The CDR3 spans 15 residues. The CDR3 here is CASSLGLAKNNEQFF. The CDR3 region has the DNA TGTGCCAGCAGCTTAGGACTAGCTAAGAACAATGAGCAGTTCTTC.

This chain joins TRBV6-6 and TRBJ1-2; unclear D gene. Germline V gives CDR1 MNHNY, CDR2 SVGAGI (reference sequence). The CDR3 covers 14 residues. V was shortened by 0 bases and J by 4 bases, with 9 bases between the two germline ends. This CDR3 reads CASSYSTQSYGYTF. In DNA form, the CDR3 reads TGTGCCAGCAGTTACTCGACACAGAGCTATGGCTACACCTTC.

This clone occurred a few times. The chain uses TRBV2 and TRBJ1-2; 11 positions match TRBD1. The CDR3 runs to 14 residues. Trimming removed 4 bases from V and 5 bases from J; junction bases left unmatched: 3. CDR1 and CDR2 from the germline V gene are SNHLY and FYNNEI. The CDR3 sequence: CASSGDRGSYGYTF. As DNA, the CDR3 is TGTGCCAGCAGTGGGGACAGGGGGAGTTATGGCTACACCTTC.

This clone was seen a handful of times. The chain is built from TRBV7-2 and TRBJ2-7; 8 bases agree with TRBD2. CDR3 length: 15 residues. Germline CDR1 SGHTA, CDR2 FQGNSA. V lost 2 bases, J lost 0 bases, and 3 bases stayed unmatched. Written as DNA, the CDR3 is TGTGCCAGCAGCTTAAGCGGGAGATTCTCCTACGAGCAGTACTTC. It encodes CASSLSGRFSYEQYF.

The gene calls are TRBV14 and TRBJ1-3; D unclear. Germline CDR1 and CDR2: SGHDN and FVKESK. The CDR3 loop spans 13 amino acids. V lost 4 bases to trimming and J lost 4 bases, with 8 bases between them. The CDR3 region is CASSPTQGNTIYF. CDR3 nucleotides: TGTGCCAGCAGCCCTACACAGGGAAACACCATATATTTT.

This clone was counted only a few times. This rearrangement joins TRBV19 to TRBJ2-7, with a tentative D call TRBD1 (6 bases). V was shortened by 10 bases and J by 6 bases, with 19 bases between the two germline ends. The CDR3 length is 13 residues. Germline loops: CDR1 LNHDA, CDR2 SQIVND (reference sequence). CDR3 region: CATSRGSQFEQYF. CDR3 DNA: TGTGCCACCTCCAGGGGATCTCAATTCGAGCAGTACTTC. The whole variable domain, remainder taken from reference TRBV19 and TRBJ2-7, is DGGITQSPKYLFRKEGQNVTLSCEQNLNHDAMYWYRQDPGQGLRLIYYSQIVNDFQKGDIAEGYSVSREKKESFPLTVTSAQKNPTAFYLCATSRGSQFEQYFGPGTRLTVT.